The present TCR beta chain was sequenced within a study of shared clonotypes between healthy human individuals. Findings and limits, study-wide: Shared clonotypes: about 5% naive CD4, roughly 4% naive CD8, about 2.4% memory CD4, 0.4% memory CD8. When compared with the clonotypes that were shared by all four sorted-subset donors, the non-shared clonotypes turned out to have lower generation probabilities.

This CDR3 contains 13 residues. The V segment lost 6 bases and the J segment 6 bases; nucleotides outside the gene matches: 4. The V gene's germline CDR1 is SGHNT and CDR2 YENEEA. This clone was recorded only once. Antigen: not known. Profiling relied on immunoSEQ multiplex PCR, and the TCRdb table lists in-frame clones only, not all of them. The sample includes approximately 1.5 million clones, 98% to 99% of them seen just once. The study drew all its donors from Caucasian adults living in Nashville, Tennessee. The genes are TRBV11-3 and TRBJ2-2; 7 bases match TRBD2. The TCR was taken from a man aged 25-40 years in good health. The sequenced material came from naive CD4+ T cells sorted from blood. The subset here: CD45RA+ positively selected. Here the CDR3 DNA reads TGTGCCAGCAGGTTGGGGGGGGCCGGGGAGCTGTTTTTT. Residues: CASRLGGAGELFF.